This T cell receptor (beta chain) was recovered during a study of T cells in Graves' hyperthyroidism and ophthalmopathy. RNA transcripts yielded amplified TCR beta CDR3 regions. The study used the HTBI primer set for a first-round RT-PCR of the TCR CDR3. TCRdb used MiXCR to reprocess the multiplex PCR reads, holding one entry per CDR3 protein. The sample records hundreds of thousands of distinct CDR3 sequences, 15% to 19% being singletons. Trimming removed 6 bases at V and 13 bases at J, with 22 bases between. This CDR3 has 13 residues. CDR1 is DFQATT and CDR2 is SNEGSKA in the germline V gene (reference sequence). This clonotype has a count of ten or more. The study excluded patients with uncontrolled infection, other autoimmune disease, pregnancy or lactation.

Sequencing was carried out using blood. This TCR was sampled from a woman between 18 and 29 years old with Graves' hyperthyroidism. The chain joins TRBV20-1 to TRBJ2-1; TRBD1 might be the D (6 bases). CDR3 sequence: CSAKKGDGLGQFF. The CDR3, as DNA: TGCAGTGCCAAGAAGGGGGACGGGTTAGGCCAGTTCTTC.